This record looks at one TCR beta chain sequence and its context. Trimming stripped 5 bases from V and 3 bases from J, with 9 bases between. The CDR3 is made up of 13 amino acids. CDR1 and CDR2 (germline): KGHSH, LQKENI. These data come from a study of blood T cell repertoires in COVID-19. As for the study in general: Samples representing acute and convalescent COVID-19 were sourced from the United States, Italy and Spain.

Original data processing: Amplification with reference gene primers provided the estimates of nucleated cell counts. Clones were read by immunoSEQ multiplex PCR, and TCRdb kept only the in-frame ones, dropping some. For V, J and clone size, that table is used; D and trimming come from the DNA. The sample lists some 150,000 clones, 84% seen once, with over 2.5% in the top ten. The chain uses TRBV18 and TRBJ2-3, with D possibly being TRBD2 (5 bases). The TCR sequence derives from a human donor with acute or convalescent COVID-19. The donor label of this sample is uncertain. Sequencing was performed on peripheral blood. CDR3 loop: CASSARETDTQYF. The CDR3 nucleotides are TGTGCCAGCTCAGCGAGGGAAACAGATACGCAGTATTTT.